This note documents a single T cell receptor (beta chain) sequence. The antigen this receptor binds is unknown. Base qualities were left out, and no much larger clone turns up one base away. The source of the sample is a study of early T cells in non-severe SARS-CoV-2 infection listed by TCRdb under 2021. Broadly, across the study: Bulk RNA from unsorted whole blood was used for TCR sequencing, so alpha and beta chains could not be paired.

A case-control design nested within a healthcare worker cohort in London, UK, was used, with weekly nasopharyngeal swab PCR tests and blood sampling performed. Healthcare workers were enrolled in the week of the UK lockdown, from 23 to 31 March 2020, and were followed every week for up to roughly 16 weeks. Receptor amplification or capture employed 5' RACE. Sequencing used a NextSeq 500. To correct for sequencing error and PCR bias, the TCR library protocol tagged individual cDNA molecules with unique molecular identifiers. TCR alpha and beta chains were both sequenced, and the abundances of alpha and beta sequences in each sample were closely correlated with each other. Turning to the authors' computational methods: Decombinator V4 was used to annotate TCR sequences for V gene, J gene and CDR3. Expanded TCRs were defined as changing significantly between any two time points under a Poisson model with p below 0.0001. TCR abundances were normalised to the total number of TCRs sequenced per sample and were expressed as counts per million. A search of VDJdb, accessed on 1 November 2021, was run for TCRs annotated to CMV, EBV and SARS-CoV-2, with TCRs annotated for multiple antigens excluded. TCRdb trimmed the raw reads at Q25, called clones with MiXCR and kept productive beta chains. Rows matching on CDR3 protein sequence are summarized as one entry with the most common DNA and genes. These V and J calls derive from TCRdb rather than the authors' analysis. The sample table shows approximately 97,000 distinct CDR3 sequences, and roughly 14% are seen once. The biggest ten clones account for 6% to 7% of the sample.

Beyond this particular receptor, the publication reports: Matching against VDJdb was skewed toward anti-spike CD8 responses, likely underestimated virus-specific expansions, and missed private and CD4 specificities.

This TCR was recovered from an adult who was a healthcare worker with PCR-confirmed SARS-CoV-2 infection or an uninfected control (not recorded which). Sequencing was carried out using whole blood.

This receptor has the CDR3 CASSLYLGKTQYF. The nucleotides read TGTGCCAGCAGTTTATATCTTGGAAAGACCCAGTACTTC. Rearrangement joined TRBV27 to TRBJ2-5; no confident D gene assignment can be made. V is clipped by 1 base and J by 6 bases, and the sequence between their germline boundaries is 9 bases long. Counted from cysteine to phenylalanine, this CDR3 has 13 amino acids. Only the CDR3 region is kept as DNA, spanning 39 bases read in frame from base 1. Via the germline V gene (reference sequence), CDR1 is MNHEY and CDR2 SMNVEV.